Listed here are 9 T cell receptor beta chains from one sample, sequenced in a study of cytomegalovirus exposure and HLA in healthy donors. With 60 Vbeta and 13 Jbeta primers, the PCR was carried out. Measured with immunoSEQ multiplex PCR; TCRdb has only the in-frame clones, and not every one. The profile shows around 130,000 clones, around 70% of them singletons. The specimen was PBMCs. The receptors originated from a man younger than 40 in good health and CMV-seropositive.

CDR3 DNA: TGCGCCAGCAGCTTGCCCCAGGACACAGATACGCAGTATTTT. It encodes CASSLPQDTDTQYF. The chain recombines TRBV5-1 with TRBJ2-3; D ambiguous. The V end was cut by 1 base, the J end by 2 bases, with 8 bases between. Germline CDR1 reads SGHRS; CDR2 reads YFSETQ. The CDR3 loop spans 14 amino acids.

The rearrangement links TRBV5-1 to TRBJ1-3; 10 bases map to TRBD1. Germline CDR1 SGHRS, CDR2 YFSETQ. Trimming cost V 4 bases and J 0 bases; bases outside gene matches: 4. The CDR3 is 16 residues long. The CDR3 DNA sequence: TGCGCCAGCAGCAGGACAGGGGGAAGCTCTGGAAACACCATATATTTT. Translating gives CASSRTGGSSGNTIYF.

The chain employs TRBV10-2 and TRBJ2-7, with 12 bases matching TRBD1. This CDR3 region has 16 residues. The germline V gene has CDR1 WSHSY and CDR2 SAAADI. Trimming at V came to 6 bases and at J to 4 bases, leaving 10 bases not matched to a gene. The CDR3 reads CASSYRGGQGAYEQYF. Here the CDR3 DNA reads TGCGCCAGCAGCTATAGGGGGGGACAGGGGGCGTACGAGCAGTACTTC.

The chain carries TRBV29-1 and TRBJ1-1; D not certain. Germline V gives CDR1 SQVTM, CDR2 ANQGSEA. This CDR3 contains 11 residues. Trimming stripped 3 bases from V and 10 bases from J, with 12 bases between. In nucleotides, the CDR3 is TGCAGCGTTGAGTCCGGGGATGGAGCTTTCTTT. This sequence encodes CSVESGDGAFF. Looking up the rest from reference TRBV29-1 and TRBJ1-1 gives the full variable domain: SAVISQKPSRDICQRGTSLTIQCQVDSQVTMMFWYRQQPGQSLTLIATANQGSEATYESGFVIDKFPISRPNLTFSTLTVSNMSPEDSSIYLCSVESGDGAFFGQGTRLTVV.

This clone was seen a few times. The CDR3 bases are TGTGCCAGCAGTTACGGGCAGACGAACACCGGGGAGCTGTTTTTT. Residues: CASSYGQTNTGELFF. The rearrangement uses TRBV6-5 and TRBJ2-2; no reliable D call. The ends were cut back, 2 bases at V and 0 bases at J, with 7 bases in the middle. The CDR3 covers 15 residues. Germline-derived CDR1 and CDR2 are MNHEY and SVGAGI.

This clone was observed a handful of times. The chain is built from TRBV6-6 and TRBJ2-2; D possibly corresponds to TRBD1 (7 bases). Per germline, CDR1 MNHNY and CDR2 SVGAGI (reference sequence). CDR3 length: 15 amino acids. Trimming cost V 2 bases and J 5 bases, with 12 bases left between them. Here the CDR3 DNA reads TGTGCCAGCAGTTACCTGGCAGGGGGGACCGGGGAGCTGTTTTTT. Residues: CASSYLAGGTGELFF.

Comments on this clone: The junction departs from germline at one end; a sequencing error may be responsible. The V and J genes are TRBV9 and TRBJ2-3; TRBD1 is a possible D gene (6 bases). The V gene's germline CDR1 is SGDLS and CDR2 YYNGEE. The CDR3 consists of 13 residues. The CDR3 sequence is CASSPRTEDTEYF. CDR3 in DNA: TGTGCCAGCAGCCCACGGACAGAGGATACGGAGTATTTT.

CDR3 sequence: CASSLNAGPYEQYF. Written as DNA, the CDR3 is TGCGCCAGCAGCTTGAACGCGGGACCGTACGAGCAGTACTTC. The chain has TRBV5-1 and TRBJ2-7; possible D gene TRBD2, 6 bases. Looked up from germline, CDR1 is SGHRS and CDR2 is YFSETQ. V gave up 1 base and J gave up 4 bases, with 12 bases separating them. The CDR3 runs to 14 residues. The full variable domain, in which reference TRBV5-1 and TRBJ2-7 provide the parts outside the CDR3, is KAGVTQTPRYLIKTRGQQVTLSCSPISGHRSVSWYQQTPGQGLQFLFEYFSETQRNKGNFPGRFSGRQFSNSRSEMNVSTLELGDSALYLCASSLNAGPYEQYFGPGTRLTVT.

The genes are TRBV5-6 and TRBJ2-7; possible D gene TRBD2, 7 bases. Trimming stripped 4 bases from V and 0 bases from J, with 23 bases between. The CDR3 extends over 18 amino acids. CDR1 SGHDT and CDR2 YYEEEE come from the germline V gene. The CDR3 loop reads CASSPRAGWGASSYEQYF. The CDR3 coding sequence is TGTGCCAGCAGCCCGCGAGCGGGATGGGGGGCCAGCTCCTACGAGCAGTACTTC.